Detailed here is one T cell receptor beta chain. The antigen it recognizes is unknown. No base quality information exists; no much larger clone differs at one position. This specimen belongs to a study of blood T cell repertoires in COVID-19 (dated by TCRdb to 2018 to 2021). As for the study more broadly: Samples covering the acute and convalescent phases of COVID-19 were provided by collaborators in the United States, Italy and Spain. The samples were drawn from the first 160 participants of the ongoing ImmuneRACE study and from some 1,300 subjects provided by 6 global collaborators. The material from the prospective study consisted of cDNA or gDNA derived from T cells, B-cell-depleted T cells, or PBMCs. The repertoires were released in a freely available public database meant as a resource for research on the immune response to SARS-CoV-2. Deeply sampled blood TCRbeta repertoires from subjects exposed to, actively infected with, or recovered from COVID-19 were included in the dataset. A de-identified subject ID, COVID-19 status, age in years and sex were almost always included in the sample metadata. Where available, HLA class I and class II types were obtained from metadata supplied by the sample provider rather than from assay-based typing.

The CDR3 covers 14 residues, taking in both the cysteine and the phenylalanine. The sequence is cut down to CDR3 DNA, 42 bases in frame from base 1. In the germline V gene, CDR1 corresponds to LGHNA and CDR2 to YSLEER. Trimming leaves V shorter by 6 bases and J shorter by 6 bases, with the junction holding 3 bases beyond the gene matches. The immunoSEQ Assay, a bias-controlled multiplex PCR, was used to amplify TCRbeta CDR3 regions from genomic DNA. The original methods were these. The number of nucleated cells in each sample was estimated from the amplification of reference gene primers within the assay. To quantify the absolute abundance of each unique TCRbeta CDR3 rearrangement, sequence reads were collapsed and filtered. For each sample, productive Simpson clonality was calculated as the square root of Simpson's diversity index across productive rearrangements. The table comes from immuneACCESS by way of TCRdb, which keeps in-frame sequences with V and J called. Part of the clones is missing from these tables; in studies checked, under half for an unresolved V gene and the rest for unknown reasons. The DNA was the basis for D and trimming; V, J and clone size are from that table. The sample table contains around 300,000 clones; only one count was recorded for 89% of them. The ten largest make up just under 9.5% of the sample.

What the work shows at the level of the full study, not this receptor alone: How much clinical and demographic metadata was included differed by source and by participant, and the metadata was provided uncurated.

In the prospective study, participants were about 18 to 95 years old, resided in fewer than 25 geographic areas of the United States, and were enrolled through a virtual design. In the prospective study, participants were assigned to cohorts based on the clinical history participants reported in a screening survey and a study questionnaire. For ImmuneRACE Cohort 3, a participant was defined as recovered based on two consecutive negative NP/OP PCR tests, clearance by a healthcare professional, or resolution of symptoms. Mobile phlebotomists in the prospective study collected whole blood, serum and a nasopharyngeal or oropharyngeal swab from every participant. Additional blood draws and questionnaires over a 2-month period could optionally be provided by prospective study participants. Before DNA extraction, prospective study blood samples were shipped either frozen or at room temperature.

The source material was PBMCs or T cells enriched from blood (not recorded which). Recombination joined TRBV4-3 with TRBJ2-1, and TRBD2 aligns with 12 junction nucleotides. This sequence was found in a woman in her twenties or thirties who had recovered from COVID-19. The base sequence is TGCGCCAGCAGTCGGACTAGCGGGACCAATGAGCAGTTCTTC. Its amino acids are CASSRTSGTNEQFF.